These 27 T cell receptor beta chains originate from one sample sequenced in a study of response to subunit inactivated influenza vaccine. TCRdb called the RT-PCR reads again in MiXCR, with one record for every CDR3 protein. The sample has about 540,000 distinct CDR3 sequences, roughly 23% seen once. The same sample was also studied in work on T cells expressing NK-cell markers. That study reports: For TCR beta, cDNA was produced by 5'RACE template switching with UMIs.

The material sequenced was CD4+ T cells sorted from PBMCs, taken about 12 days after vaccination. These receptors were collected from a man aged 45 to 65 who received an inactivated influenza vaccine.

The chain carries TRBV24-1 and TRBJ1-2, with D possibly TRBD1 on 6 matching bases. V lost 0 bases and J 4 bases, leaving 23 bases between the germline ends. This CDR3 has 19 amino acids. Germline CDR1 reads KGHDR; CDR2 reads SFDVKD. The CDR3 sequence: CATSDLWFVGALGFYGYTF. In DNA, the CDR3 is TGTGCCACCAGTGATTTGTGGTTTGTGGGGGCTTTGGGGTTCTATGGCTACACCTTC.

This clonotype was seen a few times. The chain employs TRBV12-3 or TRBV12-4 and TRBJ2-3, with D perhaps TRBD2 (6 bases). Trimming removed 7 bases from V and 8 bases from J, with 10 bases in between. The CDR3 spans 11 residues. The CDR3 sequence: CASTLGGTQYF. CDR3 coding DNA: TGTGCCAGCACCCTGGGGGGTACGCAGTATTTT.

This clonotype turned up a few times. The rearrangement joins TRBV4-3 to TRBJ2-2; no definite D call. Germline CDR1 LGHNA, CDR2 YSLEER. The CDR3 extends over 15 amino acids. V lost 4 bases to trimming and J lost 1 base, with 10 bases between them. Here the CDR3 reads CASSLHLRNTGELFF. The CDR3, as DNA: TGCGCCAGCAGCCTCCACCTGAGGAACACCGGGGAGCTGTTTTTT.

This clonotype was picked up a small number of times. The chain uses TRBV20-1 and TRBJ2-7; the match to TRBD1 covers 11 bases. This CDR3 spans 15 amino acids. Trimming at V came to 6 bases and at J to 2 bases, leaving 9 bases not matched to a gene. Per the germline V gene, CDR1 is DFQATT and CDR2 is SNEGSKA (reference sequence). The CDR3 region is CSAKGDRGTTYEQYF. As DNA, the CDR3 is TGCAGTGCGAAGGGGGACAGGGGGACTACCTACGAGCAGTACTTC.

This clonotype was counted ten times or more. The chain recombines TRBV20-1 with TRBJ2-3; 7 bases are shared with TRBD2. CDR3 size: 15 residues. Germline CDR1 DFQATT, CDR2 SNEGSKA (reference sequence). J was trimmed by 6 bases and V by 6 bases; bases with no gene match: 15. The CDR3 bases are TGCAGTGCCCCCGGACGGACTAGTGGGGGGGATACGCAGTATTTT. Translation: CSAPGRTSGGDTQYF.

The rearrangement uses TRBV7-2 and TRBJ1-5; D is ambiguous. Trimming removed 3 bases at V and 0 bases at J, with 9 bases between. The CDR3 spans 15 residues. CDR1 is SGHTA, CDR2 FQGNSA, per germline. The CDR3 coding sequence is TGTGCCAGCAGCTTCTCACCTTATAGCAATCAGCCCCAGCATTTT. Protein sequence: CASSFSPYSNQPQHF.

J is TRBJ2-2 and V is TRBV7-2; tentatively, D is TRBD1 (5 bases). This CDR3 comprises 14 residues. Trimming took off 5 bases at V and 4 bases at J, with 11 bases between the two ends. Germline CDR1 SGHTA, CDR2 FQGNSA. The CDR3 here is CASSQDSFTGELFF. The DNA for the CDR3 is TGTGCCAGCAGCCAAGACAGTTTCACCGGGGAGCTGTTTTTT.

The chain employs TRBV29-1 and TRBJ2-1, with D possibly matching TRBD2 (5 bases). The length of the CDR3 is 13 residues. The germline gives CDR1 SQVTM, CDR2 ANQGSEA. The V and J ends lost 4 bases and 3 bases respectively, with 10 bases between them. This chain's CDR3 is CSVGASNYNEQFF. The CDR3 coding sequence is TGCAGCGTTGGGGCTAGCAACTACAATGAGCAGTTCTTC.

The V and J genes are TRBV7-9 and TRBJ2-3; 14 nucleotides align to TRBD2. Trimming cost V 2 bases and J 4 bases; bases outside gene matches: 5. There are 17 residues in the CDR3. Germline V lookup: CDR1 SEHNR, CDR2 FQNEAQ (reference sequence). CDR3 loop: CASSLPWTSGRSDTQYF. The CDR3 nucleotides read TGTGCCAGCAGCTTACCATGGACTAGCGGGAGGTCAGATACGCAGTATTTT.

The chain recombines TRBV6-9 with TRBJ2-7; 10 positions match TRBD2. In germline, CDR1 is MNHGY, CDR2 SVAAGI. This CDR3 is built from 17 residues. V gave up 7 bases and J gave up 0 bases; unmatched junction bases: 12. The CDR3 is CASIYGLAERSSYEQYF. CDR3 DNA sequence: TGTGCCAGCATCTACGGACTAGCGGAAAGGAGCTCCTACGAGCAGTACTTC.

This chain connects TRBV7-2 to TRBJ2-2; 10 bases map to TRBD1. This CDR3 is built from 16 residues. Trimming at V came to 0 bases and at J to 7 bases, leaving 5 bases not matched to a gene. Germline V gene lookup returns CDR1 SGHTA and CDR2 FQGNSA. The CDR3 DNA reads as TGTGCCAGCAGCTTAGCAGGGACAGGGGTTATCGGGGAGCTGTTTTTT. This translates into CASSLAGTGVIGELFF.

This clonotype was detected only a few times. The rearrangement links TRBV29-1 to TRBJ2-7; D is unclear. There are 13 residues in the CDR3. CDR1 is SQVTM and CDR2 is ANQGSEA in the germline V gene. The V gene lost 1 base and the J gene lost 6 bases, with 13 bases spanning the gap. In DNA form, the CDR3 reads TGCAGCGTTGAAGGCCAGTCTACGATCGAGCAGTACTTC. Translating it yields CSVEGQSTIEQYF.

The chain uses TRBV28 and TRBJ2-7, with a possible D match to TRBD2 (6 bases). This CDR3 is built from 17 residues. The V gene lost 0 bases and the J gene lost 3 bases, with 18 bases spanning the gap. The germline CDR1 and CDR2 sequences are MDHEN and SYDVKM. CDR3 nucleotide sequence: TGTGCCAGCAGTTTATGGGCAGGGCGGGGTACCCTCTACGAGCAGTACTTC. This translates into CASSLWAGRGTLYEQYF. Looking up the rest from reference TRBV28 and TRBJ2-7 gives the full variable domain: DVKVTQSSRYLVKRTGEKVFLECVQDMDHENMFWYRQDPGLGLRLIYFSYDVKMKEKGDIPEGYSVSREKKERFSLILESASTNQTSMYLCASSLWAGRGTLYEQYFGPGTRLTVT.

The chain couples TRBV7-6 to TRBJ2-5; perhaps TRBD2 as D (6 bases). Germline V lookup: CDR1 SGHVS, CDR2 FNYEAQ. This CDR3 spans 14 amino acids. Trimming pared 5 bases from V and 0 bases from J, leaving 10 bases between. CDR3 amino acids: CASSRSGNQETQYF. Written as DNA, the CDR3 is TGTGCCAGCAGCCGTAGCGGAAACCAAGAGACCCAGTACTTC.

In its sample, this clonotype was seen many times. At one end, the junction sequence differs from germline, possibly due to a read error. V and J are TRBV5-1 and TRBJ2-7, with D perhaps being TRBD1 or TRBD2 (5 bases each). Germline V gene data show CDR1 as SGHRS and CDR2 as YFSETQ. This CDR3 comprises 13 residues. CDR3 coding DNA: TGTGCCAGCTCACCGGGACCCTCCTACGAGCAGTACTTC. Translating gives CASSPGPSYEQYF.

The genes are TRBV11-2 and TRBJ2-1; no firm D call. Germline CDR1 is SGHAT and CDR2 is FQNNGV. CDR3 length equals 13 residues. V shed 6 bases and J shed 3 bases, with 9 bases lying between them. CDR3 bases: TGTGCCAGCAGGTTAACCGTCTACAATGAGCAGTTCTTC. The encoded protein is CASRLTVYNEQFF.

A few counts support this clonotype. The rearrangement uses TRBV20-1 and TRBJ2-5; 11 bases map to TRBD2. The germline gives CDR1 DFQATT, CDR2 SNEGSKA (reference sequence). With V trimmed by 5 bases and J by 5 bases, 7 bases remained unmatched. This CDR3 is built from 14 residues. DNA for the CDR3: TGCAGTGCTTTAGCGGGGGGGCCACTGGAGACCCAGTACTTC. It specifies CSALAGGPLETQYF.

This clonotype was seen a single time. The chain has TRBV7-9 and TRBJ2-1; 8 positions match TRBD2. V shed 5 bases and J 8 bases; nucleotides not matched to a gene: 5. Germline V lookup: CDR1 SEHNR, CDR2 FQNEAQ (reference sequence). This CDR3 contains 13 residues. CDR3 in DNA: TGTGCCAGCAGCCCCGGGACTAGAGATGAGCAGTTCTTC. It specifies CASSPGTRDEQFF.

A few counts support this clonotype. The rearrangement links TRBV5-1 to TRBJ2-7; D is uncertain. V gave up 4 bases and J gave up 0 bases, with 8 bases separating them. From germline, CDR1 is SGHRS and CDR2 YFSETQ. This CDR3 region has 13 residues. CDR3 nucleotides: TGCGCCAGCAGCCAGGATGACTCCTACGAGCAGTACTTC. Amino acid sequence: CASSQDDSYEQYF. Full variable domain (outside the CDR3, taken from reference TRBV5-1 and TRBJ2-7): KAGVTQTPRYLIKTRGQQVTLSCSPISGHRSVSWYQQTPGQGLQFLFEYFSETQRNKGNFPGRFSGRQFSNSRSEMNVSTLELGDSALYLCASSQDDSYEQYFGPGTRLTVT.

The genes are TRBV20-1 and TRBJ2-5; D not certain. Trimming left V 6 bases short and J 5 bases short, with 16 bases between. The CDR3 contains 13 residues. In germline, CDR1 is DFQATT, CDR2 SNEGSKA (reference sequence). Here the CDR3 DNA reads TGCAGTGCAGCTCCCTTGCGGTTGGAGACCCAGTACTTC. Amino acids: CSAAPLRLETQYF.

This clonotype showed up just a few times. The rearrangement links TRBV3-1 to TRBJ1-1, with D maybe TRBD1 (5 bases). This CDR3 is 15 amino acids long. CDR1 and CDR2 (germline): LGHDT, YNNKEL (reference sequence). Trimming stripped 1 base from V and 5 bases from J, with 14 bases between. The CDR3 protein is CASSQGSGIGTEAFF. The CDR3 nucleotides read TGTGCCAGCAGCCAAGGATCAGGGATCGGGACTGAAGCTTTCTTT.

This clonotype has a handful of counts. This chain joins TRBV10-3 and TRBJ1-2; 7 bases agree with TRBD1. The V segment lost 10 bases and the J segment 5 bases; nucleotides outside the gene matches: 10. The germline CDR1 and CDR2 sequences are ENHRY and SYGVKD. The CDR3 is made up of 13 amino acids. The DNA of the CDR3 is TGTGCCACAGTAGAGGACAGGTTTTATGGCTACACCTTC. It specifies CATVEDRFYGYTF.

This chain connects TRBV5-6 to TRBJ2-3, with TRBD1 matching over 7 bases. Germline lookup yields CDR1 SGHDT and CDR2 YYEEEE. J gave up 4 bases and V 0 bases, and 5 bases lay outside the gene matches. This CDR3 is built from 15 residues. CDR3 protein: CASSLASGTADTQYF. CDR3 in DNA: TGTGCCAGCAGCTTGGCCTCGGGGACAGCAGATACGCAGTATTTT.

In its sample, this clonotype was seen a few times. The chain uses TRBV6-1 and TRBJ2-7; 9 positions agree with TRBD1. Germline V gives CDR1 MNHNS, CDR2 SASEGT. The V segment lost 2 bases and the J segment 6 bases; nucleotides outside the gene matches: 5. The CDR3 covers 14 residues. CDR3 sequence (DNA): TGTGCCAGCAGTGAACCGGGACAGGGCGGCGAGCAGTACTTC. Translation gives CASSEPGQGGEQYF.

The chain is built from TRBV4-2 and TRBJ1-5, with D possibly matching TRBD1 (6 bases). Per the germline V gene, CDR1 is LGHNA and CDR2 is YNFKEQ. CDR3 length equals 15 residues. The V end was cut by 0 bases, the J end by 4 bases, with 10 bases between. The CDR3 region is CASSQDSGDNQPQHF. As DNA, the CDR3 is TGTGCCAGCAGCCAAGACTCAGGGGATAATCAGCCCCAGCATTTT.

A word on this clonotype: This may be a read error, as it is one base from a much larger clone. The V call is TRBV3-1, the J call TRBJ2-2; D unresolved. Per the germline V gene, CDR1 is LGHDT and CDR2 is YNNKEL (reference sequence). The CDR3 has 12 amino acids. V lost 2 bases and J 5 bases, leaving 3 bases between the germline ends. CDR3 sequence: CASSQPTGELFF. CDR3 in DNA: TGTGCCAGCAGCCAACCTACCGGGGAGCTGTTTTTT.

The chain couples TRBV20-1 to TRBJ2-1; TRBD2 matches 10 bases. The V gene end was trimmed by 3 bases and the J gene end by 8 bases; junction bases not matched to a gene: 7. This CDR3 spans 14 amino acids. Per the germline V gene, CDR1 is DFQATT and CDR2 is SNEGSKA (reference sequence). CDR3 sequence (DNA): TGCAGTGCTAGTGACTCCGGGACTAGCGATGAGCAGTTCTTC. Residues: CSASDSGTSDEQFF.